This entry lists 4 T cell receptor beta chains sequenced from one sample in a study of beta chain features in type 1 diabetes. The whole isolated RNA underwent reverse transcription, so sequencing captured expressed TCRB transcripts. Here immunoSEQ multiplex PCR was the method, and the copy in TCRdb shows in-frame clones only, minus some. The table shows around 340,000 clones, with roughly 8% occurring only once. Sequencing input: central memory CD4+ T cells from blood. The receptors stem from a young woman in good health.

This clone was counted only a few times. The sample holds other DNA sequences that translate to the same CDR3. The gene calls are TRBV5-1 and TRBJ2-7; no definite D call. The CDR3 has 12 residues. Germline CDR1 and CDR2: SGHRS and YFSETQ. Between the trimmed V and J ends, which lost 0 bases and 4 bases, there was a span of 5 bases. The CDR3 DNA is TGCGCCAGCAGCTTGGGCGGATACGAGCAGTACTTC. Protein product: CASSLGGYEQYF.

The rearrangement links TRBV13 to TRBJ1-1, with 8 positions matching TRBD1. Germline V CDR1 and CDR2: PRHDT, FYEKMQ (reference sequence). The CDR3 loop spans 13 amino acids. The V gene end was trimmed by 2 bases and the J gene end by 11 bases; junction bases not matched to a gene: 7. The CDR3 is CASSLFRGPYAFF. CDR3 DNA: TGTGCCAGCAGCTTATTCAGGGGGCCTTACGCTTTCTTT.

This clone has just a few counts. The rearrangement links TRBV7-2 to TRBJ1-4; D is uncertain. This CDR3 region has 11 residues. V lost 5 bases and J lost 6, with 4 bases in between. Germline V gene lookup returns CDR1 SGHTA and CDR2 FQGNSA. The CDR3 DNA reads TGTGCCAGCAGCCGTTATGAAAAACTGTTTTTT. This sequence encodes CASSRYEKLFF.

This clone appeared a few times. The chain's CDR3 is CASSSGTSGISRETQYF. The CDR3 DNA follows: TGCGCCAGCAGCTCTGGGACTAGCGGGATTTCACGAGAGACCCAGTACTTC. The chain combines TRBV5-1 with TRBJ2-5, with 13 bases lining up with TRBD2. The V gene end was trimmed by 3 bases and the J gene end by 4 bases; junction bases not matched to a gene: 9. Germline V lookup: CDR1 SGHRS, CDR2 YFSETQ. CDR3 size: 17 residues.